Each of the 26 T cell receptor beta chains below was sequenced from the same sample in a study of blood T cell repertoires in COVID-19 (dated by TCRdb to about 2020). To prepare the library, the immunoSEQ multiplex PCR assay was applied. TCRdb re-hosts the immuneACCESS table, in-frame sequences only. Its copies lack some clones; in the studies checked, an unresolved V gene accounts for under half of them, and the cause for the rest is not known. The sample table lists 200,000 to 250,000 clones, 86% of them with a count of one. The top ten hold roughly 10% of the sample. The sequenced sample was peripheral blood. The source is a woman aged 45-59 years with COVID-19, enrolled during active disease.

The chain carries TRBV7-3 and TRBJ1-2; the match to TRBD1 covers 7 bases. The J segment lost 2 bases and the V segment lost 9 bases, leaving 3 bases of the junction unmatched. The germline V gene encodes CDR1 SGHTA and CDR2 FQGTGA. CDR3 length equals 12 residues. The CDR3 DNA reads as TGTGCCAGGGACAGGTGGAACTATGGCTACACCTTC. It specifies CARDRWNYGYTF.

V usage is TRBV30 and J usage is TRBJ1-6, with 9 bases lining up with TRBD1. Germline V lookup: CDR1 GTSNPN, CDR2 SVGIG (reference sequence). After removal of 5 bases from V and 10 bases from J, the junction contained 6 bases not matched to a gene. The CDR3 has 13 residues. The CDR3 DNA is TGTGCCTGGGAGACAGGGGGGGTGTCACCCCTCCACTTT. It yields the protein CAWETGGVSPLHF. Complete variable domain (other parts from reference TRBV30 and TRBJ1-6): SQTIHQWPATLVQPVGSPLSLECTVEGTSNPNLYWYRQAAGRGLQLLFYSVGIGQISSEVPQNLSASRPQDRQFILSSKKLLLSDSGFYLCAWETGGVSPLHFGNGTRLTVT.

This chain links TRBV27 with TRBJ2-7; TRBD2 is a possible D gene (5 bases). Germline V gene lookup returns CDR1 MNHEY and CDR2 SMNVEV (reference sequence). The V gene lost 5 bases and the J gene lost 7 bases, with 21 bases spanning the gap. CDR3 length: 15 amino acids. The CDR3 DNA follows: TGTGCCAGCAGTCTAACGGGTGGGGTCCGGGATGAGCAGTACTTC. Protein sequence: CASSLTGGVRDEQYF.

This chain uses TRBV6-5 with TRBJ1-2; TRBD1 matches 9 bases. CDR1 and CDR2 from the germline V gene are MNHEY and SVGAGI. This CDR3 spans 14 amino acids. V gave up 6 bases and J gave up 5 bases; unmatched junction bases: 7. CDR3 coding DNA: TGTGCCAGCAGCATTTCCGGGACAGGGTATGGCTACACCTTC. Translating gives CASSISGTGYGYTF.

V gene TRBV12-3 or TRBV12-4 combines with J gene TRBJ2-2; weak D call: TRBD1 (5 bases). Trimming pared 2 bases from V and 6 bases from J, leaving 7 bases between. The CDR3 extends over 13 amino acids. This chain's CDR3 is CASSLIQAGELFF. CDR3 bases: TGTGCCAGCAGTTTAATACAGGCCGGGGAGCTGTTTTTT.

CDR3 sequence (DNA): TGTGCCAGCATTATCGCCCGGGGTCCTCTGAATGAGCAGTTCTTC. Translated, it gives CASIIARGPLNEQFF. The chain is built from TRBV2 and TRBJ2-1, with D perhaps TRBD2 (5 bases). CDR1 SNHLY and CDR2 FYNNEI come from the germline V gene. The V and J ends lost 7 bases and 7 bases respectively, with 20 bases between them. This CDR3 spans 15 amino acids.

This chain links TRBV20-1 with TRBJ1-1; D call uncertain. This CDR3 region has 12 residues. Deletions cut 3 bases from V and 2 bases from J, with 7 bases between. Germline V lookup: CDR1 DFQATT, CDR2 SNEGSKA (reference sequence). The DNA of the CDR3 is TGCAGTGCTAGTTCCAGAAACACTGAAGCTTTCTTT. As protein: CSASSRNTEAFF.

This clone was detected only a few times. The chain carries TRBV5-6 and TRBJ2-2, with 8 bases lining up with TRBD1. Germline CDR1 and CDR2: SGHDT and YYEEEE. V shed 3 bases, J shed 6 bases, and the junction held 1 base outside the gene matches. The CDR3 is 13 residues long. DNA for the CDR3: TGTGCCAGCAGCTGGGGACAGGCCGGGGAGCTGTTTTTT. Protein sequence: CASSWGQAGELFF.

In nucleotides, the CDR3 is TGCGCCAGCAGCCCGGCAGACGGAGCCTACGAGCAGTACTTC. Encoded protein: CASSPADGAYEQYF. The gene calls are TRBV4-1 and TRBJ2-7; no clear D. Germline loops: CDR1 MGHRA, CDR2 YSYEKL. The CDR3 loop spans 14 amino acids. The germline V and J ends were trimmed by 4 bases and 2 bases, with 12 bases remaining between them.

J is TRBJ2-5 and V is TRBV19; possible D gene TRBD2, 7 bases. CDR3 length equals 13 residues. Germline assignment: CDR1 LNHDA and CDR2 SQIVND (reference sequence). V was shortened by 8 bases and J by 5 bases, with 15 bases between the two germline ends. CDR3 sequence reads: CASSGGGRETQYF. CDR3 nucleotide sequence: TGTGCCAGTTCTGGCGGGGGCCGGGAGACCCAGTACTTC. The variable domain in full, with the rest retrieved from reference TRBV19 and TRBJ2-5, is DGGITQSPKYLFRKEGQNVTLSCEQNLNHDAMYWYRQDPGQGLRLIYYSQIVNDFQKGDIAEGYSVSREKKESFPLTVTSAQKNPTAFYLCASSGGGRETQYFGPGTRLLVL.

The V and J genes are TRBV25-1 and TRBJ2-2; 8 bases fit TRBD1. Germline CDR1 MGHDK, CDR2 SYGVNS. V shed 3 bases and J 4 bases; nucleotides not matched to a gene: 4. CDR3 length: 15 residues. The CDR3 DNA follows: TGTGCCAGCAGTGACCCCGGGACAGGCACCGGGGAGCTGTTTTTT. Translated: CASSDPGTGTGELFF.

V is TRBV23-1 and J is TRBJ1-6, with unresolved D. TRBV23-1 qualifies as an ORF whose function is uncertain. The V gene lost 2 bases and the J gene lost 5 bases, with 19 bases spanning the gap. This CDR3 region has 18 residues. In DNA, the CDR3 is TGCGCCAGCAGTCAAAAATTAACCCAACAGACACATAATTCACCCCTCCACTTT. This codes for CASSQKLTQQTHNSPLHF.

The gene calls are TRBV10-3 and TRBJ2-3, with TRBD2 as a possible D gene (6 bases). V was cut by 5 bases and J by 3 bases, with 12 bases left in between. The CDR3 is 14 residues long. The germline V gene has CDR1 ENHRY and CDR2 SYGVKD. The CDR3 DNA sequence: TGTGCCATCAGTTATCTAGCGCAAACAGATACGCAGTATTTT. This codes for CAISYLAQTDTQYF.

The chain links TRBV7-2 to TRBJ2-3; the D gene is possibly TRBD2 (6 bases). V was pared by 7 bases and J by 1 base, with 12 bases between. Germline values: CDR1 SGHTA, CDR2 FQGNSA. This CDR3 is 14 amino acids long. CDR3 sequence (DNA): TGTGCCAGCAAGATGCGGGACCGCACAGATACGCAGTATTTT. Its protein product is CASKMRDRTDTQYF.

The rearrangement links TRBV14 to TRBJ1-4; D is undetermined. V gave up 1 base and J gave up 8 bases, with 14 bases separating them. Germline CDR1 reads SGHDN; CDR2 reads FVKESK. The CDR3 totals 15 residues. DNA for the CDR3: TGTGCCAGCAGCCAAGTATCGGGGATATGGGAAAAACTGTTTTTT. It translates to CASSQVSGIWEKLFF.

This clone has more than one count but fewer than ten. In nucleotides, the CDR3 is TGTGCCAGCAGCCAAGATTGGGCAGGGGGCGGTTACACTGAAGCTTTCTTT. Translated, it gives CASSQDWAGGGYTEAFF. The rearrangement joins TRBV3-1 (or the pseudogene TRBV3-2) to TRBJ1-1, with TRBD1 matching over 8 bases. This CDR3 has 17 residues. V gave up 0 bases and J gave up 3 bases; unmatched junction bases: 9. Germline values: CDR1 LGHDT, CDR2 YNNKEL (reference sequence).

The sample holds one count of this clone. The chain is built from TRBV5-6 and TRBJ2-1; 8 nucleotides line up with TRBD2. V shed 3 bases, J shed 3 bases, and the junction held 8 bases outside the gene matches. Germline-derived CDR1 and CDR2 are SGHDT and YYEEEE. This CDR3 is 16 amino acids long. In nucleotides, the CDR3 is TGTGCCAGCAGCTGGCGACTAGCGTTGAGCTACAATGAGCAGTTCTTC. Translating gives CASSWRLALSYNEQFF. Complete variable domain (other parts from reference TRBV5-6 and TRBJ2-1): DAGVTQSPTHLIKTRGQQVTLRCSPKSGHDTVSWYQQALGQGPQFIFQYYEEEERQRGNFPDRFSGHQFPNYSSELNVNALLLGDSALYLCASSWRLALSYNEQFFGPGTRLTVL.

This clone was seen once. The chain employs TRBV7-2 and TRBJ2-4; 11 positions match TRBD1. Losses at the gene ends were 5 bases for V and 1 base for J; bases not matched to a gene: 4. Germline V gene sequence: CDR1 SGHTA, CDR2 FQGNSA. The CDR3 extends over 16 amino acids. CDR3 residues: CASSPGTGGAKNIQYF. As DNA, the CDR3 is TGTGCCAGCAGCCCAGGGACAGGGGGTGCCAAAAACATTCAGTACTTC.

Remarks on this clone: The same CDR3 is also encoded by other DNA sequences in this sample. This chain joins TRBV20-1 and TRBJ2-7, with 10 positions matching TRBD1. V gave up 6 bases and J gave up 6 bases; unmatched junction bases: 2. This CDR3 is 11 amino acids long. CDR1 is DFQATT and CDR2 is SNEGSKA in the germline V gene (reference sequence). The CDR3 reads CSARTGGEQYF. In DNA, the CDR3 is TGCAGTGCGCGGACAGGGGGCGAGCAGTACTTC.

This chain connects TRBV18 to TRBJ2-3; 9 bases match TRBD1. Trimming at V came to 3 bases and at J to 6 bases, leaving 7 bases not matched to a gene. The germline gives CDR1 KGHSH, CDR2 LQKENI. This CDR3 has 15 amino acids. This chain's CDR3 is CASSPETGGRDTQYF. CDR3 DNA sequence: TGTGCCAGCTCACCGGAGACAGGGGGTCGCGATACGCAGTATTTT.

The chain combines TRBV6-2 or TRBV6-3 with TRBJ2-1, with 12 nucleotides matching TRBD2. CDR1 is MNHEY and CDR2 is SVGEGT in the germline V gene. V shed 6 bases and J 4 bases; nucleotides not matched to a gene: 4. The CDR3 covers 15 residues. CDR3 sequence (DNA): TGTGCCAGCAGCGGAACTAGCGGGGGGTACAATGAGCAGTTCTTC. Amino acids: CASSGTSGGYNEQFF.

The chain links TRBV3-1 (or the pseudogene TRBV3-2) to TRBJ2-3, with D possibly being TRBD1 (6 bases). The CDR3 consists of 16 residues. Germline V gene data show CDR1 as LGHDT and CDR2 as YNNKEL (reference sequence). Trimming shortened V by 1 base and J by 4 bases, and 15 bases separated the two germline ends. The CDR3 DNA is TGTGCCAGCAGCCAAGTGGGGTATACAGGGCCAGATACGCAGTATTTT. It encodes CASSQVGYTGPDTQYF.

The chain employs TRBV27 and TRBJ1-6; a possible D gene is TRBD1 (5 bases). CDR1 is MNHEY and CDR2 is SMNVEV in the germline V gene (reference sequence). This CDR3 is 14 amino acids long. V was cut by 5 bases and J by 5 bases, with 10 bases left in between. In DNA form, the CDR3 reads TGTGCCAGCAGTAGGGGTATGGATAATTCACCCCTCCACTTT. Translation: CASSRGMDNSPLHF.

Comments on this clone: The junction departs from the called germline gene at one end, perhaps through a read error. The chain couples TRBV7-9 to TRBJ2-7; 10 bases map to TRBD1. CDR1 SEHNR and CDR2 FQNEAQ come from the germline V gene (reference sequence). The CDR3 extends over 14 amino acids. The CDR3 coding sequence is TGTGCCAGCAGCCGGGACAGGGGCTCCGACGAGCAGTACTTC. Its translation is CASSRDRGSDEQYF.

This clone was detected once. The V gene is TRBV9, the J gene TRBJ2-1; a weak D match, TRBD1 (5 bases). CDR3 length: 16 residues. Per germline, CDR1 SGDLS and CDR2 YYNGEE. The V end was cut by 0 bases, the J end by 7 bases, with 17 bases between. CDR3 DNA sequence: TGTGCCAGCAGCGTAGTTAGGGGAACAGGCGTGAATGAGCAGTTCTTC. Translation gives CASSVVRGTGVNEQFF.

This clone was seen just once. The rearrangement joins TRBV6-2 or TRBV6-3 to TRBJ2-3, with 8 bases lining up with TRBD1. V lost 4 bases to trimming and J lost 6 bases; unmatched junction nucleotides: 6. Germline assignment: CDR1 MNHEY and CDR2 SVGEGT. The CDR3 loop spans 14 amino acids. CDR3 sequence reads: CASSWTGPLDTQYF. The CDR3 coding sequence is TGTGCCAGCAGTTGGACAGGGCCTTTGGATACGCAGTATTTT.